This T cell receptor beta chain is from a study of blood T cell repertoires in COVID-19. Study-level information: COVID-19 samples collected from the United States, Italy and Spain covered acute and convalescent phases. From T cells, B-cell-depleted T cells, or PBMCs came the material, which was cDNA or gDNA.

Followed longitudinally, the Seattle patients had been enrolled during active infection. Per the authors' pipeline: Estimation of nucleated cell counts relied on the amplification of reference gene primers. TCRdb's table, derived via immunoSEQ multiplex PCR, lists solely in-frame clones and lacks some. D and trimming were read from the DNA, whereas the V and J calls and clone size are those reported in that table. The sample consists of approximately 280,000 clones, 65% to 85% of them appearing once. The CDR3 extends over 16 amino acids. V lost 4 bases and J 2 bases, leaving 15 bases between the germline ends. The germline gives CDR1 MNHEY, CDR2 SVGEGT.

The sample consisted of peripheral blood. The clonotype was recovered from a human donor with COVID-19, enrolled during active disease. The donor label of this sample is uncertain. V usage is TRBV6-2 or TRBV6-3 and J usage is TRBJ2-4; no reliable D call. DNA for the CDR3: TGTGCCAGCAGTTTAGTACCGGTCCTAACCAAAAACATTCAGTACTTC. The encoded protein is CASSLVPVLTKNIQYF.